The rows below give T cell receptor beta chains drawn from one sample of a study of CD8 T cells in ankylosing spondylitis. TCRdb reprocessed the 5' RACE reads with MiXCR, giving one entry per CDR3 protein. The data hold about 340,000 distinct CDR3 sequences, with 6.5% to 10% observed a single time. Sequences were obtained from blood, either unsorted or a sorted T cell fraction (not recorded which). The source of these receptors is a male donor with ankylosing spondylitis. Both conserved end residues are part of each CDR3. D genes are given only for firm matches. Size is omitted from some rows. Given values are once, few, many or a class for expanded clones.

V	size	J	D	DNA	CDR3
TRBV29-1	many	TRBJ2-1	.	TGCAGCGTCGCGCAGGGGAGTTACGATGAGCAGTTCTTC	CSVAQGSYDEQFF
TRBV6-6	many	TRBJ1-5	.	TGTGCCAGCAGTCCTCCGGACCGCCGCCAGCATTTT	CASSPPDRRQHF
TRBV5-5	few	TRBJ2-7	TRBD1	TGTGCCAGCAGCTTGTGGGACAGGGATCAGTACTTC	CASSLWDRDQYF
TRBV5-1	few	TRBJ1-4	.	TGCGCCAGCAGCTTGTCACCGCCGGTCATGAAACTGTTTTTT	CASSLSPPVMKLFF
TRBV4-2	many	TRBJ2-7	.	TGTGCCAGCAGCAAACTAGCATCCTACGAGCAGTACTTC	CASSKLASYEQYF
TRBV5-1	few	TRBJ2-2	TRBD1	TGCGCCAGCAGCTCCTGGACAGGGGACACCGGGGAGCTGTTTTTT	CASSSWTGDTGELFF
TRBV12-3/TRBV12-4	few	TRBJ2-1	.	TGTGCCAGCAGTTTGAATTTCGGCACGGGGCAGTTCTTC	CASSLNFGTGQFF
TRBV9	few	TRBJ2-2	TRBD1	TGTGCCAGCAGCCTAATGGGACAGGGGATGAACACCGGGGAGCTGTTTTTT	CASSLMGQGMNTGELFF
TRBV11-2	.	TRBJ2-7	.	TGTGCCGAGGGCAGGGGTATCGAGCAGTACTTC	CAEGRGIEQYF
TRBV5-1	many	TRBJ1-3	.	TGCGCCAGCAGCCCCAGGGTCGGAAACACCATATATTTT	CASSPRVGNTIYF
TRBV7-6	.	TRBJ2-3	.	TGTGCCAGCAGCTCCGAACTAGTACGGGGAGATACGCAGTATTTT	CASSSELVRGDTQYF
TRBV20-1	.	TRBJ1-4	.	TGCAGTGCTAGAGTCCTTGAAAAACTGTTTTTT	CSARVLEKLFF
TRBV3-1	many	TRBJ1-1	.	TGTGCCAGCAGCCGCTGGGGGGAAGAGAACACTGAAGCTTTCTTT	CASSRWGEENTEAFF
TRBV29-1	many	TRBJ2-7	TRBD2	TGCAGCGATCGGACTAGCGGGCTCTACGAGCAGTACTTC	CSDRTSGLYEQYF
TRBV12-3/TRBV12-4	.	TRBJ2-1	TRBD2	TGTGCCAGCAGACTAACTAGCGGGAGACACAATGAGCAGTTCTTC	CASRLTSGRHNEQFF
TRBV2	.	TRBJ2-2	TRBD2	TGTGCCAGCACTTTACTAGCGGGAGGACCCGGGGAGCTGTTTTTT	CASTLLAGGPGELFF
TRBV20-1	few	TRBJ2-1	TRBD2	TGCAGTGCCACTAGCGGGGGATCCCACAATGAGCAGTTCTTC	CSATSGGSHNEQFF
TRBV7-8	many	TRBJ2-2	TRBD2	TGTGCCAGCAGACTAGCGGGAGTCAACACCGGGGAGCTGTTTTTT	CASRLAGVNTGELFF
TRBV11-2	few	TRBJ2-2	.	TGTGCCAGCAGCCCCACTCACACCGGGGAGCTGTTTTTT	CASSPTHTGELFF
TRBV3-1	many	TRBJ2-1	.	TGTGCCAGCAGCCAAGAAGAACTAGCCACCTACAATGAGCAGTTCTTC	CASSQEELATYNEQFF
TRBV28	few	TRBJ2-7	.	TGTGCCAGCAGTCTCCCCCCGGGGGAGCAGTACTTC	CASSLPPGEQYF
TRBV29-1	many	TRBJ2-1	TRBD2	TGCAGCGTTGAAGATCTTGAGGCGGGAGGTGCCAATGAGCAGTTCTTC	CSVEDLEAGGANEQFF
TRBV7-8	few	TRBJ1-4	.	TGTGCCAGCAGCACCGGACGTCCTGAAAAACTGTTTTTT	CASSTGRPEKLFF
TRBV21-1	.	TRBJ2-5	.	TGTGCCAGCAGCAAAGTAAAGGGAGAGACCCAGTACTTC	CASSKVKGETQYF
TRBV7-6	many	TRBJ2-3	TRBD1	TGTGCCAGCAGCCCCCAGGGGGCTACAGATACGCAGTATTTT	CASSPQGATDTQYF
TRBV10-3	many	TRBJ2-3	.	TGTGCCCACCGGGTAGGGGTCAATGGAGATACGCAGTATTTT	CAHRVGVNGDTQYF
TRBV5-1	many	TRBJ2-1	TRBD2	TGCGCCAGCAGCTTGGCCGGACTAGCGGGAGAGGGTGAGCAGTTCTTC	CASSLAGLAGEGEQFF
TRBV7-9	.	TRBJ2-1	TRBD2	TGTGCCAGCAGGTATACGGGACTAGTACCCAATGAGCAGTTCTTC	CASRYTGLVPNEQFF
TRBV20-1	.	TRBJ2-2	TRBD2	TGCAGTGCCTGTCGACTAGCGCCGAACACCGGGGAGCTGTTTTTT	CSACRLAPNTGELFF
TRBV2	.	TRBJ2-3	TRBD2	TGTGCCAGCAGTGGTGGACTAGCGGGAGTGGATACGCAGTATTTT	CASSGGLAGVDTQYF
TRBV6-2/TRBV6-3	many	TRBJ1-1	TRBD1	TGTGCCAGCAGTTACGGAGGACAGGGGGTAACTGAAGCTTTCTTT	CASSYGGQGVTEAFF
TRBV28	few	TRBJ2-2	TRBD2	TGTGCCAGCAGTTTGACGGGAGGGCCGACCGGGGAGCTGTTTTTT	CASSLTGGPTGELFF
TRBV7-8	.	TRBJ1-5	.	TGTGCCAGCAGCTCCCAGGGCGGGCAGCCCCAGCATTTT	CASSSQGGQPQHF
TRBV29-1	.	TRBJ2-5	TRBD1	TGCAGCGTTGAGCTGGGACAGGGACAAGAGACCCAGTACTTC	CSVELGQGQETQYF
TRBV21-1	.	TRBJ2-1	.	TGTGCCAGCAGCAAAGAGAGTGGGACGATAACCGTGGTTGGTGAGCAGTTCTTC	CASSKESGTITVVGEQFF
TRBV5-1	.	TRBJ2-1	TRBD1	TGCGCCAGCAGCTTGGTAGGGACAGGGGTTCTGGATGAGCAGTTCTTC	CASSLVGTGVLDEQFF
TRBV25-1	few	TRBJ2-1	TRBD1	TGTGCCAGCAGTGAATTAAGGCGAGGACAGGAACAGTTCTTC	CASSELRRGQEQFF
TRBV21-1	.	TRBJ2-1	.	TGTGCCAGCAACCCAGGGACAGAAAGTTTGACTAGCGGGATTTACAATGAGCAGTTCTTC	CASNPGTESLTSGIYNEQFF
TRBV28	few	TRBJ1-2	.	TGTGCCAGCAGTTTATTACAGGGTCGTGGCTACACCTTC	CASSLLQGRGYTF
TRBV10-3	.	TRBJ2-1	.	TGTGCCATCAGTGAGAAGGACTTCTCCTACAATGAGCAGTTCTTC	CAISEKDFSYNEQFF
TRBV27	few	TRBJ2-5	TRBD1	TGTGCCAGCAGCGAGGACAGGGGATCAGAGACCCAGTACTTC	CASSEDRGSETQYF
TRBV20-1	few	TRBJ2-3	.	TGCAGTGTTCGAGGGGGGGCCTCCACAGATACGCAGTATTTT	CSVRGGASTDTQYF
TRBV18	few	TRBJ2-1	.	TGTGCCAGCTCACTGAACAGGGACTACAATGAGCAGTTCTTC	CASSLNRDYNEQFF
TRBV7-2	many	TRBJ1-4	TRBD1	TGTGCCAGCAGCTGGACAGGGGAAGTCAAGGAAAAACTGTTTTTT	CASSWTGEVKEKLFF
TRBV7-3	.	TRBJ2-5	.	TGTGCCAGCAGCACTACACGGGGGGAGACCCAGTACTTC	CASSTTRGETQYF
TRBV29-1	many	TRBJ2-1	TRBD1	TGCAGCGTTGCCGGGACAGGGGGCGCCTCGTCACCCAATGAGCAGTTCTTC	CSVAGTGGASSPNEQFF